This T cell receptor (beta chain) was sequenced during a study of blood T cell repertoires in COVID-19. This clone is a singleton in its sample. Profiled with immunoSEQ multiplex PCR; TCRdb holds only in-frame clones, not every one. This sample yields roughly 250,000 clones, of which 80% to 90% are seen a single time; roughly 4.7% belongs to the top ten. This receptor was obtained from a woman between 65 and 79 years old with acute or convalescent COVID-19. Sequenced input: peripheral blood.

The DNA for the CDR3 is TGTGCCAGCAGTTTATCTTTGGAGGGGAAAGAAGCTTTCTTT. Its protein is CASSLSLEGKEAFF. The chain combines TRBV27 with TRBJ1-1, with D possibly TRBD1 on 5 matching bases. The CDR3 covers 14 residues. Germline loops: CDR1 MNHEY, CDR2 SMNVEV (reference sequence). V was shortened by 0 bases and J by 8 bases, with 13 bases between the two germline ends.